A selection of T cell receptor beta chains follows, all from one sample in a study of T cell repertoires in cytomegalovirus infection. Each CDR3 protein is one row after TCRdb ran MiXCR on the reads. The repertoire holds about 400,000 distinct CDR3 sequences, about a sixth seen once, with 8.7% in the top ten. Sequenced: PBMCs. These receptors were obtained from a human donor in good health (CMV status not recorded). Some clones in this sample may be carry-over from other donors' samples. The CDR3 runs from the conserved cysteine through the conserved F or W. Fields, in order: J gene, CDR3 length, D gene, clone size, V gene, CDR3 DNA, CDR3 protein. D genes are given only for firm matches. Not all rows give a size; the values are once, few, many and, for expanded clones, a class.

TRBJ2-1 | 14 | . | few | TRBV10-2 | TGCGCCAGCAGTGAGTCGAATTCCTACAATGAGCAGTTCTTC | CASSESNSYNEQFF
TRBJ1-5 | 19 | . | . | TRBV4-3 | TGCGCCAGCAGCCAAGATTACGGCCCCCGGGGGAGGGGGGATCAGCCCCAGCATTTT | CASSQDYGPRGRGDQPQHF
TRBJ2-1 | 14 | . | . | TRBV5-6 | TGTGCCAGCAGCTTCGGCGGGGGCTTGAGGGAGCAGTTCTTC | CASSFGGGLREQFF
TRBJ2-7 | 16 | . | many | TRBV11-2 | TGTGCCAGCAGCTCGCTCGGACGGCGTGGGACCTACGAGCAGTACTTC | CASSSLGRRGTYEQYF
TRBJ1-2 | 16 | TRBD1 | few | TRBV2 | TGTGCCAGCAGTGAAGCGGGGGACAGTATCGGCTATGGCTACACCTTC | CASSEAGDSIGYGYTF
TRBJ1-2 | 11 | . | many | TRBV12-3/TRBV12-4 | TGTGCCAGCAGCTTAGGGGGGGGCTACACCTTC | CASSLGGGYTF
TRBJ1-5 | 13 | . | . | TRBV20-1 | TGCAGTGCTAAGCGAGATAGCAATCAGCCCCAGCATTTT | CSAKRDSNQPQHF
TRBJ2-1 | 16 | . | . | TRBV5-1 | TGCGCCAGCAGCTTGGCCAGCGGGTGGTCCTACAATGAGCAGTTCTTC | CASSLASGWSYNEQFF
TRBJ1-1 | 15 | . | many | TRBV7-2 | TGTGCCAGCAGCTTAGTGACATGGTACGACACTGAAGCTTTCTTT | CASSLVTWYDTEAFF
TRBJ2-3 | 14 | TRBD1 | many | TRBV6-6 | TGTGCCAGCAGCCCGGGACAGAACACAGATACGCAGTATTTT | CASSPGQNTDTQYF
TRBJ2-2 | 16 | TRBD2 | few | TRBV27 | TGTGCCAGCGCCCGGCGGACTAGCGGGTCCACCGGGGAGCTGTTTTTT | CASARRTSGSTGELFF
TRBJ2-1 | 15 | . | . | TRBV5-1 | TGCGCCAGCAGCTTGGATCCAGGTGCCGTCGGTGAGCAGTTCTTC | CASSLDPGAVGEQFF
TRBJ2-4 | 12 | . | few | TRBV27 | TGTGCCAGCAGGGGCGCCAAAAACATTCAGTACTTC | CASRGAKNIQYF
TRBJ2-7 | 12 | . | many | TRBV28 | TGTGCCAGCAGCCCTCTTCCGAGAGAGCAGTACTTC | CASSPLPREQYF
TRBJ2-3 | 15 | . | many | TRBV7-2 | TGTGCCAGCAGCTTAGATTTTCTACTAGGGGATACGCAGTATTTT | CASSLDFLLGDTQYF
TRBJ1-1 | 11 | . | few | TRBV20-1 | TGCAGTGCTAGAGAACAGAGGGAAGCTTTCTTT | CSAREQREAFF
TRBJ2-1 | 14 | . | . | TRBV7-2 | TGTGCCAGCAGCTTACAAACAGGGAATAATGAGCAGTTCTTC | CASSLQTGNNEQFF
TRBJ1-6 | 15 | . | many | TRBV12-3/TRBV12-4 | TGTGCCAGCAGTTTGGGGGCAGGGGATAATTCACCCCTCCACTTT | CASSLGAGDNSPLHF
TRBJ2-7 | 12 | . | few | TRBV28 | TGTGCCAGCAGTATCAGGGGATACGAGCAGTACTTC | CASSIRGYEQYF
TRBJ2-3 | 15 | . | many | TRBV7-2 | TGTGCCAGCAGCCCGGGCTCTAGCAGCGCAGATACGCAGTATTTT | CASSPGSSSADTQYF
TRBJ1-5 | 14 | TRBD1 | few | TRBV12-3/TRBV12-4 | TGTGCCAGCAGAGTGACAGGGGGCAATCAGCCCCAGCATTTT | CASRVTGGNQPQHF
TRBJ2-3 | 15 | . | . | TRBV7-8 | TGTGCCAGCAGCTCCTCAAGGGCGGTGGGGCCTACGCAGTATTTT | CASSSSRAVGPTQYF
TRBJ2-1 | 13 | TRBD2 | . | TRBV6-1 | TGTGCCAGCAGGGAAGCGGGGAGGAATGAGCAGTTCTTC | CASREAGRNEQFF
TRBJ2-1 | 16 | TRBD1 | few | TRBV10-3 | TGTGCCATCAGTGAGTCGGCGGACAGGGGGCGAAATGAGCAGTTCTTC | CAISESADRGRNEQFF
TRBJ2-1 | 14 | . | . | TRBV5-1 | TGCGCCAGCAGCCGTACTAGGGAGGTGGGTGAGCAGTTCTTC | CASSRTREVGEQFF
TRBJ2-5 | 15 | TRBD2 | few | TRBV19 | TGTGCCAGTAGTGGGACTAGCGGGGGCCAAGAGACCCAGTACTTC | CASSGTSGGQETQYF
TRBJ1-2 | 14 | . | many | TRBV7-2 | TGTGCCAGCAGCCCAGCGGCGGGGGACTATGGCTACACCTTC | CASSPAAGDYGYTF
TRBJ2-3 | 12 | . | once | TRBV7-8 | TGTGCCAGCAGCTTAGATAAGGATACGCAGTATTTT | CASSLDKDTQYF
TRBJ1-1 | 15 | TRBD1 | . | TRBV6-2/TRBV6-3 | TGTGCCAGCAGCGAAGGACAGGCCTGGAACACTGAAGCTTTCTTT | CASSEGQAWNTEAFF
TRBJ2-5 | 13 | TRBD1 | . | TRBV10-3 | TGTGCCATGGCAAGGGGGCCGACAGAGACCCAGTACTTC | CAMARGPTETQYF
TRBJ2-7 | 16 | TRBD2 | . | TRBV5-6 | TGTGCCAGCAGCCGCATTACTAGCGGGAGTGCCTACGAGCAGTACTTC | CASSRITSGSAYEQYF
TRBJ2-5 | 14 | . | . | TRBV27 | TGTGCCAGCAGTTTCAGAAGGGGCCAAGAGACCCAGTACTTC | CASSFRRGQETQYF
TRBJ2-1 | 11 | . | . | TRBV12-3/TRBV12-4 | TGTGCCAGCAGTCCGCGGGCTGAGCAGTTCTTC | CASSPRAEQFF
TRBJ1-6 | 19 | TRBD1 | few | TRBV12-3/TRBV12-4 | TGTGCCAGCAGTCCGAGGGACAGGGGGGGACGCTCCTATAATTCACCCCTCCACTTT | CASSPRDRGGRSYNSPLHF
TRBJ2-3 | 13 | . | few | TRBV2 | TGTGCCAGCAGTTATCCTAGCACAGATACGCAGTATTTT | CASSYPSTDTQYF
TRBJ1-5 | 15 | . | . | TRBV2 | TGTGCCAGCAGTGAGGCGGAACAGAACAATCAGCCCCAGCATTTT | CASSEAEQNNQPQHF
TRBJ1-1 | 13 | . | once | TRBV9 | TGTGCCAGCAGCGCACGAAGTGGGACTGAAGCTTTCTTT | CASSARSGTEAFF
TRBJ2-7 | 16 | . | . | TRBV7-2 | TGTGCCAGCAGCTTCCACTCCGGGACGGAAACCTACGAGCAGTACTTC | CASSFHSGTETYEQYF
TRBJ2-1 | 12 | . | . | TRBV20-1 | TGCAGTGCTAGGAAGTTGGAGAATGAGCAGTTCTTC | CSARKLENEQFF
TRBJ1-1 | 15 | . | few | TRBV10-3 | TGTGCCATCAGTGAGTGGAGGGCGGTGAACACTGAAGCTTTCTTT | CAISEWRAVNTEAFF
TRBJ2-3 | 14 | . | few | TRBV10-2 | TGCGCCAGCAGGCCCGGGAACCGGGTAGATACGCAGTATTTT | CASRPGNRVDTQYF
TRBJ1-1 | 12 | . | many | TRBV12-3/TRBV12-4 | TGTGCCAGCAGTTTACTGAGGACTGAAGCTTTCTTT | CASSLLRTEAFF
TRBJ2-3 | 16 | TRBD2 | . | TRBV6-6 | TGTGCCAGCAGTGGGAAGCGGGGGCTTTACACAGATACGCAGTATTTT | CASSGKRGLYTDTQYF
TRBJ1-2 | 13 | TRBD1 | many | TRBV10-3 | TGTGCCATCAGCAGGGACAGCACTGGGGGCTACACCTTC | CAISRDSTGGYTF
TRBJ1-4 | 14 | . | many | TRBV12-3/TRBV12-4 | TGTGCCAGCAGTAAGACAGGATTTGAAGAAAAACTGTTTTTT | CASSKTGFEEKLFF
TRBJ2-2 | 16 | . | few | TRBV6-5 | TGTGCCAGCAGTTACTCGACGGGACTCGGAGCCGGGGAGCTGTTTTTT | CASSYSTGLGAGELFF
TRBJ2-7 | 12 | TRBD2 | few | TRBV20-1 | TGCAGTGCTGTGGCGGGGGGGAACGAGCAGTACTTC | CSAVAGGNEQYF
TRBJ2-5 | 15 | . | . | TRBV12-5 | TGTGCTAGTGGTTTGGGATTTTCTCCCTCCGAGACCCAGTACTTC | CASGLGFSPSETQYF
TRBJ1-1 | 12 | . | . | TRBV5-1 | TGCGCCAGCAGCTCCCTTTCCGGGGAAGCTTTCTTT | CASSSLSGEAFF
TRBJ2-7 | 16 | TRBD2 | few | TRBV7-9 | TGTGCCAGCAGCCCCCCACTAGCGGGGGTATCCTACGAGCAGTACTTC | CASSPPLAGVSYEQYF
TRBJ1-1 | 13 | TRBD1 | few | TRBV6-5 | TGTGCCAGCAGGCAGACAGGGGACACTGAAGCTTTCTTT | CASRQTGDTEAFF
TRBJ2-5 | 15 | TRBD2 | many | TRBV7-2 | TGTGCCAGCAGCTTACAGCGGGGGCGACAAGAGACCCAGTACTTC | CASSLQRGRQETQYF